Each of the 19 T cell receptor beta chains below was sequenced from the same sample in a study of long-term antiretroviral therapy in people with HIV. Researchers ran immunoSEQ v3.0 at survey level. TCRdb's copy holds only in-frame clones and misses some; the assay was immunoSEQ multiplex PCR. The table records 7,500 to 10,000 clones, 75% to 90% of them present only once. Sequenced material: unsorted PBMCs, taken 0.7 years after starting antiretroviral therapy. Source of these receptors: a man between 35 and 55 years old with HIV.

The chain employs TRBV7-2 and TRBJ2-3; 10 positions match TRBD2. This CDR3 is 15 amino acids long. Germline CDR1 and CDR2: SGHTA and FQGNSA. With 4 bases clipped from V and 8 bases from J, the junction kept 9 bases outside the gene matches. CDR3 nucleotide sequence: TGTGCCAGCAGCTCGGTAGCGGGGGGTCACGGTACGCAGTATTTT. Protein: CASSSVAGGHGTQYF.

This clone was seen more than once but under ten times. This chain connects TRBV7-3 to TRBJ2-2; 8 bases are shared with TRBD1. Trimming cost V 7 bases and J 6 bases; bases outside gene matches: 7. This CDR3 spans 14 amino acids. CDR1 is SGHTA, CDR2 FQGTGA, per germline. CDR3 sequence reads: CASNTGGAAGELFF. The DNA of the CDR3 is TGTGCCAGCAACACAGGGGGAGCGGCCGGGGAGCTGTTTTTT.

The gene calls are TRBV20-1 and TRBJ1-1, with D possibly matching TRBD1 (5 bases). V lost 6 bases and J lost 5, with 10 bases in between. This CDR3 region has 11 residues. The germline CDR1 and CDR2 sequences are DFQATT and SNEGSKA (reference sequence). CDR3 DNA sequence: TGCAGTGCCTCCCGGGGGACTGAAGCTTTCTTT. Residues: CSASRGTEAFF.

This clone appeared once. This chain joins TRBV6-5 and TRBJ2-7; D is ambiguous. The CDR3 has 13 amino acids. Trimming removed 4 bases at V and 0 bases at J, with 7 bases between. Germline values: CDR1 MNHEY, CDR2 SVGAGI. The CDR3 nucleotides read TGTGCCAGCAGTTTCAAGGTCTCCTACGAGCAGTACTTC. It is translated as CASSFKVSYEQYF.

This rearrangement joins TRBV29-1 to TRBJ2-7; D remains ambiguous. V lost 5 bases and J lost 0, with 11 bases in between. The CDR3 is 13 residues long. Germline V gene lookup returns CDR1 SQVTM and CDR2 ANQGSEA. CDR3 region: CSVRSDSSYEQYF. CDR3 nucleotides: TGCAGCGTTCGGTCAGATTCCTCCTACGAGCAGTACTTC.

The chain recombines TRBV9 with TRBJ2-2, with 8 bases lining up with TRBD1. The germline CDR1 and CDR2 sequences are SGDLS and YYNGEE. The CDR3 spans 16 residues. Losses at the gene ends were 3 bases for V and 5 bases for J; bases not matched to a gene: 9. The CDR3 here is CASSGGTGMVTGELFF. The DNA for the CDR3 is TGTGCCAGCAGCGGGGGGACAGGCATGGTAACCGGGGAGCTGTTTTTT.

The chain employs TRBV11-2 and TRBJ2-2; unclear D gene. Trimming stripped 4 bases from V and 0 bases from J, with 12 bases between. This CDR3 region has 16 residues. Germline loops: CDR1 SGHAT, CDR2 FQNNGV. The CDR3 protein is CASSWDQHANTGELFF. The CDR3 nucleotides read TGTGCCAGCAGCTGGGATCAACACGCGAACACCGGGGAGCTGTTTTTT.

The chain couples TRBV9 to TRBJ1-2; a weak D match, TRBD1 (5 bases). Germline-derived CDR1 and CDR2 are SGDLS and YYNGEE. The CDR3 spans 13 residues. Trimming stripped 0 bases from V and 6 bases from J, with 9 bases between. As DNA, the CDR3 is TGTGCCAGCAGCGTAGCCTTGGGGCATGGCTACACCTTC. It translates to CASSVALGHGYTF.

This clone was seen a handful of times. The chain employs TRBV30 and TRBJ1-2, with D perhaps TRBD1 (6 bases). CDR1 is GTSNPN and CDR2 is SVGIG in the germline V gene (reference sequence). This CDR3 contains 12 residues. The V and J ends lost 3 bases and 5 bases respectively, with 10 bases between them. The CDR3 spells CAWRWTDYGYTF. The CDR3 coding sequence is TGTGCCTGGAGGTGGACAGATTATGGCTACACCTTC.

The chain employs TRBV19 and TRBJ2-7, with TRBD1 as a possible D gene (6 bases). V dropped 1 base and J dropped 7 bases, with 14 bases sitting between them. The CDR3 loop spans 14 amino acids. From germline, CDR1 is LNHDA and CDR2 SQIVND (reference sequence). CDR3 sequence reads: CASSIGRQAKEQYF. The CDR3 DNA reads TGTGCCAGTAGTATAGGGCGACAGGCAAAAGAGCAGTACTTC.

The table lists this clone with a few counts. The J gene is TRBJ2-7, the V gene TRBV19, with D perhaps matching TRBD1 (5 bases). V was pared by 1 base and J by 2 bases, with 9 bases between. From germline, CDR1 is LNHDA and CDR2 SQIVND (reference sequence). The CDR3 spans 14 residues. CDR3 sequence (DNA): TGTGCCAGTAGTATAGGTTCCAGGGCCTACGAGCAGTACTTC. Amino acid sequence: CASSIGSRAYEQYF.

The chain carries TRBV4-3 and TRBJ2-7; unclear D gene. Germline values: CDR1 LGHNA, CDR2 YSLEER. The V and J ends lost 1 base and 4 bases respectively, with 14 bases between them. CDR3 length: 15 amino acids. CDR3 loop: CASSQGTSKIYEQYF. The CDR3 DNA follows: TGCGCCAGCAGCCAAGGCACTTCCAAAATTTACGAGCAGTACTTC.

The chain couples TRBV4-2 to TRBJ2-7; the match to TRBD1 covers 7 bases. The CDR3 is 16 amino acids. Germline CDR1 LGHNA, CDR2 YNFKEQ. J gave up 3 bases and V 0 bases, and 8 bases lay outside the gene matches. This chain's CDR3 is CASSQEGLGTDYEQYF. The CDR3 DNA sequence: TGTGCCAGCAGCCAAGAGGGATTGGGGACAGACTACGAGCAGTACTTC.

This clone was detected a few times. This sequence joins TRBV29-1 and TRBJ1-2; D unclear. CDR1 SQVTM and CDR2 ANQGSEA come from the germline V gene. V was clipped by 4 bases and J by 3 bases, with 6 bases between them. This CDR3 contains 11 residues. Here the CDR3 reads CSVGQDYGYTF. The CDR3 coding sequence is TGCAGCGTTGGGCAGGACTATGGCTACACCTTC.

The rearrangement links TRBV18 to TRBJ2-1; TRBD2 might be the D (6 bases). V was shortened by 5 bases and J by 5 bases, with 16 bases between the two germline ends. Germline CDR1 and CDR2: KGHSH and LQKENI. This CDR3 region has 15 residues. The CDR3 here is CASSAGTDWDNEQFF. The CDR3 DNA follows: TGTGCCAGCTCAGCCGGGACTGACTGGGACAATGAGCAGTTCTTC. Combining the CDR3 with reference TRBV18 and TRBJ2-1 gives the whole variable domain NAGVMQNPRHLVRRRGQEARLRCSPMKGHSHVYWYRQLPEEGLKFMVYLQKENIIDESGMPKERFSAEFPKEGPSILRIQQVVRGDSAAYFCASSAGTDWDNEQFFGPGTRLTVL.

The chain joins TRBV7-8 to TRBJ1-5; D gene unclear. The CDR3 length is 14 residues. From germline, CDR1 is SGHVS and CDR2 FQNEAQ. The V gene lost 5 bases and the J gene lost 1 base, with 9 bases spanning the gap. The CDR3 DNA reads TGTGCCAGCAGCAGATACGTCAGCAATCAGCCCCAGCATTTT. This encodes CASSRYVSNQPQHF. Variable domain in full (rest from reference TRBV7-8 and TRBJ1-5): GAGVSQSPRYKVAKRGQDVALRCDPISGHVSLFWYQQALGQGPEFLTYFQNEAQLDKSGLPSDRFFAERPEGSVSTLKIQRTQQEDSAVYLCASSRYVSNQPQHFGDGTRLSIL.

The chain carries TRBV9 and TRBJ2-3; unclear D gene. This CDR3 spans 12 amino acids. Trimming left V 6 bases short and J 3 bases short, with 8 bases between. In germline, CDR1 is SGDLS, CDR2 YYNGEE. The CDR3: CASTHLTDTQYF. The DNA of the CDR3 is TGTGCCAGCACTCACTTGACAGATACGCAGTATTTT.

The chain is built from TRBV28 and TRBJ2-7; 10 bases are shared with TRBD2. V lost 4 bases, J lost 2 bases, and 11 bases stayed unmatched. The CDR3 spans 17 residues. CDR1 and CDR2 from the germline V gene are MDHEN and SYDVKM. CDR3 loop: CASSSRGGTSVPYEQYF. The CDR3 region has the DNA TGTGCCAGCAGTTCCCGGGGGGGGACTAGCGTACCCTACGAGCAGTACTTC.

The rearrangement uses TRBV28 and TRBJ2-2; 7 nucleotides match TRBD1. After removal of 5 bases from V and 0 bases from J, the junction contained 12 bases not matched to a gene. The CDR3 loop spans 18 amino acids. CDR1 and CDR2 from the germline V gene are MDHEN and SYDVKM. The CDR3 DNA sequence: TGTGCCAGCAGTCCCTCATGGGACAGCCGCACGAACACCGGGGAGCTGTTTTTT. It yields the protein CASSPSWDSRTNTGELFF.